Sequencing of this TCR beta chain was carried out in a study of metastatic and nonmetastatic thyroid tumors (dated by TCRdb to 2018 to 2021). Context from the whole study: The researchers compared repertoires between peripheral blood samples and tumor or nodule tissue samples from patients with malignant or benign thyroid disease.

Inclusive of the bounding cysteine and phenylalanine, the CDR3 is 15 residues long. Only the CDR3 portion is preserved as DNA: 45 bases, with reading frame beginning at the first base. The V and J ends are trimmed by 2 bases and 6 bases, leaving 17 bases between them. Reading the germline V gene gives CDR1 SGHVS and CDR2 FQNEAQ. Library prep was done by PCR. The instrument given in TCRdb is Illumina HiSeq 4000. High-throughput sequencing was used to profile the TCR beta-chain CDR3 region of each patient. In the authors' own workflow: Drawing on CDR3 differences between clinicopathological groups, the researchers built a classifier meant to tell apart patients with distant-metastatic papillary thyroid cancer. Repertoire diversity was assessed with the Shannon index, and tumor-blood repertoire similarity with the Morisita-Horn index. The public reads were quality trimmed at Q25 with fastp and then assembled into clones with MiXCR by TCRdb, keeping productive beta chains. It is TCRdb's table, rather than the study itself, that gives the V and J calls and clone size. This sample has under 25,000 clones in its table, and over 20% of those were observed once. About 7.4% of the sample lies in the top ten.

No patient had received any treatment before thyroid surgery. The study retrospectively analysed patient clinical samples collected from the early 2010s to the late 2010s using T-cell receptor beta sequencing. In the case of this clone: Which antigen it targets is not known. Per-base qualities were not stored, and no clone one base away is much larger.

Here is what the overall study found, with its caveats: In both blood and tumor samples, TCR beta diversity was reported to be significantly higher in malignant tumors than in benign nodules.

The V and J segments used are TRBV7-8 and TRBJ2-7; the D region is possibly TRBD1 or TRBD2, each matching across 6 bases. The clonotype originates from a female donor with papillary thyroid cancer or a benign thyroid nodule (not recorded which). Some clones in this sample may be carry-over from other donors' samples. Sequencing input: adjacent normal tissue. The CDR3 region has the sequence CASSLSPGAGCEQYF. At the DNA level, the sequence is TGTGCCAGCAGCTTATCTCCGGGGGCTGGCTGCGAGCAGTACTTC.